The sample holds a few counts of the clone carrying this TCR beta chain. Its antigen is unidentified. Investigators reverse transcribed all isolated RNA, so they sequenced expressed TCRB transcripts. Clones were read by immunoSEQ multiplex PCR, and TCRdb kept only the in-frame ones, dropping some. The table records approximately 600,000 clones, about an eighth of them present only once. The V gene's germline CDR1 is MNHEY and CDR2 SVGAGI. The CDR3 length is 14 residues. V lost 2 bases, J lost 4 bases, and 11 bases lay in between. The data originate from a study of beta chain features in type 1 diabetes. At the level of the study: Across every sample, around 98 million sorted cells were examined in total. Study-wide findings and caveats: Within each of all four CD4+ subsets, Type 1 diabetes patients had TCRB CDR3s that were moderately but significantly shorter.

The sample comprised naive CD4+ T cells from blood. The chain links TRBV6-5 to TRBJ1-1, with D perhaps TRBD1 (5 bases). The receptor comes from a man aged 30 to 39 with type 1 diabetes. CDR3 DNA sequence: TGTGCCAGCAGTTACAGGGGTAAGGCCACTGAAGCTTTCTTT. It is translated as CASSYRGKATEAFF.